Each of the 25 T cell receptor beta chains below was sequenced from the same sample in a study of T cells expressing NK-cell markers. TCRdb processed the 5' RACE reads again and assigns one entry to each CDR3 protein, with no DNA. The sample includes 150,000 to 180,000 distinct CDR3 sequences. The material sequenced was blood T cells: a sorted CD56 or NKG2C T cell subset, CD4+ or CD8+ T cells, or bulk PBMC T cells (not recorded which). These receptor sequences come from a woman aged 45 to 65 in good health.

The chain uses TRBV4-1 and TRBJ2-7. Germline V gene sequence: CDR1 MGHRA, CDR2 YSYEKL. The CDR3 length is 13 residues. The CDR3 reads CASSQEVYHEQYF.

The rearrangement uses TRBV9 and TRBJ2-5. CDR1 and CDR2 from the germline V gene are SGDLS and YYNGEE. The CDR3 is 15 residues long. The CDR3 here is CASSVASERQETQYF.

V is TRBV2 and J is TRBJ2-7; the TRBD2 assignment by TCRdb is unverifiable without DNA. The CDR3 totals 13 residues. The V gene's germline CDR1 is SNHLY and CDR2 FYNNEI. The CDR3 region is CATGGASGYEQYF.

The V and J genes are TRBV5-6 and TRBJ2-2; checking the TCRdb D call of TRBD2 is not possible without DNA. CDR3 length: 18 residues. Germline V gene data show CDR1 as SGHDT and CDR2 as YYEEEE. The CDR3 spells CASSSGTTSGNGYGELFF.

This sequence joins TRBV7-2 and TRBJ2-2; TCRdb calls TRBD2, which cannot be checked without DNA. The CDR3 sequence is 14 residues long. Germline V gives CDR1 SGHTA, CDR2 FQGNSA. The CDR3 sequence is CASVGTMNTGELFF.

The CDR3 reads CASSQATSGSGNEQFF. The rearrangement uses TRBV4-1 and TRBJ2-1; the D call of TRBD2 rests on TCRdb alone, since no DNA is present to check it. The germline V gene encodes CDR1 MGHRA and CDR2 YSYEKL. The CDR3 has 16 residues.

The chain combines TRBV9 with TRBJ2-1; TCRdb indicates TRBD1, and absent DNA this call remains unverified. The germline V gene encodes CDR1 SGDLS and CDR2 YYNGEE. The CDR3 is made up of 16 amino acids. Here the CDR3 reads CASSAPREMASDEQFF.

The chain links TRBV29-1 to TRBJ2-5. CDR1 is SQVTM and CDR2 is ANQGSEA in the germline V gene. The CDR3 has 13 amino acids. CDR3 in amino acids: CSVEDRHQETQYF.

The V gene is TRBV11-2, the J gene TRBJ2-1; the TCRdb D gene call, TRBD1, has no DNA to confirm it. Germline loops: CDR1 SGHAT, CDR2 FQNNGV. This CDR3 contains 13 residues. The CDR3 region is CASNYRDYNEQFF. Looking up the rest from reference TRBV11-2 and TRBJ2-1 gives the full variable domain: EAGVAQSPRYKIIEKRQSVAFWCNPISGHATLYWYQQILGQGPKLLIQFQNNGVVDDSQLPKDRFSAERLKGVDSTLKIQPAKLEDSAVYLCASNYRDYNEQFFGPGTRLTVL.

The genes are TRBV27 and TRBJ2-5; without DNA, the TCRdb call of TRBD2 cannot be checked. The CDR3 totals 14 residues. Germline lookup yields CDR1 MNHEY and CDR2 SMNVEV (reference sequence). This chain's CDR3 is CASSASGIPETQYF.

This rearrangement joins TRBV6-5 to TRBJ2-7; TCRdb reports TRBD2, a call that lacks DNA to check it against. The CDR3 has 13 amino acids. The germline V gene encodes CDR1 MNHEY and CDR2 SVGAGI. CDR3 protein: CASSSLFTYEQYF.

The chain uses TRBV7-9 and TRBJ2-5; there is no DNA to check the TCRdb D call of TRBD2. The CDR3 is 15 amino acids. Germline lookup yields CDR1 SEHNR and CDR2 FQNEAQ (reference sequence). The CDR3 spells CASSLAGLAQETQYF.

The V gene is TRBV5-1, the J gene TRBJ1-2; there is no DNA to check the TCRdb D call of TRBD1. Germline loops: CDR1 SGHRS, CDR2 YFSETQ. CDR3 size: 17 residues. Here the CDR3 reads CASSLRGQGAAMDGYTF.

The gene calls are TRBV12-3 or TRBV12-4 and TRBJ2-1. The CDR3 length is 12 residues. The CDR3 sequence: CASSYMINEQFF.

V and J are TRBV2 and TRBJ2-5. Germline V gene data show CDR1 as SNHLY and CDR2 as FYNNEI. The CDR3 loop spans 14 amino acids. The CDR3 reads CASSDSGSAETQYF. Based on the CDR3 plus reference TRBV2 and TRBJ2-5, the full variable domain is EPEVTQTPSHQVTQMGQEVILRCVPISNHLYFYWYRQILGQKVEFLVSFYNNEISEKSEIFDDQFSVERPDGSNFTLKIRSTKLEDSAMYFCASSDSGSAETQYFGPGTRLLVL.

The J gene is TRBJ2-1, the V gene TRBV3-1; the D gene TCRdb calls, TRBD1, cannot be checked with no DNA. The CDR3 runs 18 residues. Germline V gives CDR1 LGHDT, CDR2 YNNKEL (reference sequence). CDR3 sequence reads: CASSQISPGTGGWSEQFF.

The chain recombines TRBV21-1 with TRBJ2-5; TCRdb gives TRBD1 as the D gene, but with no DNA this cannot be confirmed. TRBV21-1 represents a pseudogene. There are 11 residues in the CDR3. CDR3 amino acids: CASRAGGTQYF.

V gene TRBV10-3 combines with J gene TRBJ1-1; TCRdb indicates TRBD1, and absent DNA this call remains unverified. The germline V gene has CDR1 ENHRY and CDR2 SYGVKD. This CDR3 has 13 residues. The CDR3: CAISEGQEDEAFF.

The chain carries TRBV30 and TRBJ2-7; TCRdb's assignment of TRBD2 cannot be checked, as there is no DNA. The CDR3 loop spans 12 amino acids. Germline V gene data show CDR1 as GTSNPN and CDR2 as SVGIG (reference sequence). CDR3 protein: CAWGAAHYEQYF.

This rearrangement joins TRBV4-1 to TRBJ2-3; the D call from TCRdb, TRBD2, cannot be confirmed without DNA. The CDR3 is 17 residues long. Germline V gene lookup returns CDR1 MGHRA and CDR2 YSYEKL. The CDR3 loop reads CASSQVAGAPGTDTQYF.

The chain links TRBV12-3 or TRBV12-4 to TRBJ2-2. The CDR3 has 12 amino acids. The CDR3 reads CASSFGYRELFF.

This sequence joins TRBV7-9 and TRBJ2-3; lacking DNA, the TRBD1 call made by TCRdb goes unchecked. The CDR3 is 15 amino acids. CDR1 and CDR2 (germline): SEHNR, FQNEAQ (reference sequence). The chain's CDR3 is CASSGIHRAADTQYF. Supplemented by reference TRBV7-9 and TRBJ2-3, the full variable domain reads DTGVSQNPRHKITKRGQNVTFRCDPISEHNRLYWYRQTLGQGPEFLTYFQNEAQLEKSRLLSDRFSAERPKGSFSTLEIQRTEQGDSAMYLCASSGIHRAADTQYFGPGTRLTVL.

CDR3: CASSLKVGGNTEAFF. The V call is TRBV5-4, the J call TRBJ1-1; TCRdb outputs TRBD1, but without DNA this stays unchecked. The CDR3 is made up of 15 amino acids. Germline V CDR1 and CDR2: SGHNT, YYREEE (reference sequence).

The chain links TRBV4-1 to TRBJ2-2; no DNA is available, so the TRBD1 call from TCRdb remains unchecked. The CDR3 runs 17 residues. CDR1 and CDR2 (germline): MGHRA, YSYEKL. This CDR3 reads CASSQDQQGRGTGELFF.

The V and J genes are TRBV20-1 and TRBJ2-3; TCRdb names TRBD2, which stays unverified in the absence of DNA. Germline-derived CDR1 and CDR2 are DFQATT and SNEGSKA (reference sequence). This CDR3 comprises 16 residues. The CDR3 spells CSARNGAGGPRDTQYF.